A selection of T cell receptor beta chains follows, all from one sample in a study of neurological immune-mediated disorders. Each CDR3 protein gets one entry after TCRdb re-called the 5' RACE reads with MiXCR. The table has about 76,000 distinct CDR3 sequences, over 15% seen once; the top ten hold approximately 15%. Specimen: PBMCs. These TCRs come from a woman between 35 and 50 years old in good health. Both conserved end residues are part of each CDR3. The order of the fields is J gene, V gene, CDR3 protein.

J: TRBJ1-2; V: TRBV4-3; CDR3: CASSPTGLLASYGYTF
J: TRBJ2-3; V: TRBV9; CDR3: CASSQPSDTQYF
J: TRBJ2-2; V: TRBV20-1; CDR3: CSARGSGGPGTGELFF
J: TRBJ1-1; V: TRBV15; CDR3: CATSPREGAMNTEALF
J: TRBJ2-5; V: TRBV14; CDR3: CASSFGLVPETQYF
J: TRBJ2-1; V: TRBV6-2/TRBV6-3; CDR3: CASRSTGFIYNEQFF
J: TRBJ1-2; V: TRBV20-1; CDR3: CSASGQGRYGYTF
J: TRBJ1-1; V: TRBV7-3; CDR3: CASSSGGADRTEAFF
J: TRBJ2-3; V: TRBV7-2; CDR3: CASSLDRETDTQYF
J: TRBJ2-5; V: TRBV12-3/TRBV12-4; CDR3: CASSRTGTVQETQYF
J: TRBJ2-1; V: TRBV5-5; CDR3: CASSLDPRVVNEQFF
J: TRBJ1-5; V: TRBV20-1; CDR3: CSAVPQGAYNQPQHF
J: TRBJ1-1; V: TRBV5-1; CDR3: CASSLVVNTEAFF
J: TRBJ1-1; V: TRBV28; CDR3: CASSLRVTRTEAFF
J: TRBJ2-2; V: TRBV5-1; CDR3: CASSGRDAGELFF
J: TRBJ2-3; V: TRBV12-3/TRBV12-4; CDR3: CASSPGGRGGTDTQYF
J: TRBJ1-5; V: TRBV20-1; CDR3: CSASNYQGRGGDQPQHF
J: TRBJ2-7; V: TRBV7-8; CDR3: CASSLPGALMIEQYF
J: TRBJ1-4; V: TRBV2; CDR3: CAREGGFNEKLFF
J: TRBJ1-6; V: TRBV9; CDR3: CASSASGTSYNSPLHF
J: TRBJ2-5; V: TRBV6-5; CDR3: CASSRGLAKETQYF
J: TRBJ2-6; V: TRBV10-3; CDR3: CAISGGSGANVLTF
J: TRBJ2-5; V: TRBV19; CDR3: CASSIQSGAETQYF
J: TRBJ2-1; V: TRBV7-2; CDR3: CASSLGSGGVKQFF
J: TRBJ1-1; V: TRBV29-1; CDR3: CSVGPSAEAFF
J: TRBJ1-6; V: TRBV20-1; CDR3: CSAHRESSYNSPLHF
J: TRBJ1-2; V: TRBV6-2/TRBV6-3; CDR3: CASSYSSDRGYGYTF
J: TRBJ2-3; V: TRBV20-1; CDR3: CSARGGRAPDTQYF
J: TRBJ2-3; V: TRBV4-3; CDR3: CASSQTAPGVTDTQYF
J: TRBJ1-5; V: TRBV19; CDR3: CASTRTGRVDQPQHF
J: TRBJ2-7; V: TRBV5-1; CDR3: CASSFPTVPTVGHEQYF
J: TRBJ2-1; V: TRBV5-1; CDR3: CASSREGSGTLNEQFF
J: TRBJ2-7; V: TRBV3-1; CDR3: CASSQVGGLATYEQYF
J: TRBJ1-3; V: TRBV5-1; CDR3: CASSLGDSRSGNTIYF
J: TRBJ2-3; V: TRBV6-5; CDR3: CASSSGRLADTQYF
J: TRBJ1-6; V: TRBV5-1; CDR3: CASSLSTSDTSPLHF
J: TRBJ2-1; V: TRBV5-1; CDR3: CASSLANGLAGTYSNEQFF
J: TRBJ2-2; V: TRBV5-6; CDR3: CASAAAVGIANTGELFF
J: TRBJ2-1; V: TRBV7-2; CDR3: CASSWAGGPYNEQFF
J: TRBJ2-6; V: TRBV20-1; CDR3: CSARSQVNSGANVLTF
J: TRBJ1-5; V: TRBV5-1; CDR3: CASSFGDNQPQHF
J: TRBJ2-3; V: TRBV5-1; CDR3: CASGFSSGGADTQYF
J: TRBJ1-4; V: TRBV5-1; CDR3: CASSLGPDGTNEKLFF
J: TRBJ1-1; V: TRBV20-1; CDR3: CSAPLRGMNTEAFF
J: TRBJ2-4; V: TRBV28; CDR3: CASSRPRKLAKNIQYF
J: TRBJ2-1; V: TRBV11-2; CDR3: CSSSLPLPVLYYNEQFF
J: TRBJ2-1; V: TRBV5-1; CDR3: CASSLIVAGGQSSYNEQFF
J: TRBJ1-4; V: TRBV24-1; CDR3: CATSEKQEAEKLFF
J: TRBJ2-5; V: TRBV4-2; CDR3: CASSQEGQIQETQYF
J: TRBJ2-1; V: TRBV9; CDR3: CASSPRDSGGIISSYNEQFF
J: TRBJ2-5; V: TRBV15; CDR3: CATSGGTENIQETQYF
J: TRBJ2-4; V: TRBV20-1; CDR3: CSVRKDRGSLAKNIQYF